One sample yielded the 9 T cell receptor beta chains listed below, sequenced in a study of blood T cell repertoires in COVID-19. Profiled with immunoSEQ multiplex PCR; TCRdb holds only in-frame clones, not every one. In the table there are 200,000 to 250,000 clones, about 83% of which are singletons. Material for sequencing was peripheral blood. The receptors stem from a woman aged 45-65 years with acute or convalescent COVID-19.

The chain couples TRBV30 to TRBJ1-4, with D unclear. The CDR3 sequence is 13 residues long. V lost 0 bases to trimming and J lost 5 bases, with 7 bases between them. The germline V gene has CDR1 GTSNPN and CDR2 SVGIG (reference sequence). CDR3 DNA sequence: TGTGCCTGGAGTGTTCCCCCGAATGAAAAACTGTTTTTT. It yields the protein CAWSVPPNEKLFF.

V usage is TRBV28 and J usage is TRBJ1-1; D gene unclear. CDR1 is MDHEN, CDR2 SYDVKM, per germline. The CDR3 length is 15 residues. Deletions cut 6 bases from V and 1 base from J, with 15 bases between. The CDR3, as DNA: TGTGCCAGCAGCAACCTATTGTGGTCGAACACTGAAGCTTTCTTT. Its translation: CASSNLLWSNTEAFF.

The chain recombines TRBV5-1 with TRBJ1-1; the match to TRBD1 covers 9 bases. CDR1 is SGHRS and CDR2 is YFSETQ in the germline V gene. With V trimmed by 0 bases and J by 7 bases, 7 bases remained unmatched. The CDR3 runs 15 residues. The CDR3 is CASSLVRTGADEAFF. The CDR3 region has the DNA TGCGCCAGCAGCTTGGTAAGGACAGGGGCCGATGAAGCTTTCTTT.

The rearrangement joins TRBV9 to TRBJ2-2; unclear D gene. The V end lost 1 base, the J end lost 7 bases, and 11 bases lay between the germline ends. The CDR3 has 14 amino acids. Per germline, CDR1 SGDLS and CDR2 YYNGEE. CDR3 DNA: TGTGCCAGCAGCGTATCGGGTCTGCTCGGGGAGCTGTTTTTT. Translating it yields CASSVSGLLGELFF.

The rearrangement joins TRBV30 to TRBJ1-5; D uncertain. The V and J ends lost 0 bases and 4 bases respectively, with 7 bases between them. Looked up from germline, CDR1 is GTSNPN and CDR2 is SVGIG (reference sequence). The CDR3 is 13 amino acids. CDR3 sequence: CAWSVGSNQPQHF. The CDR3 DNA follows: TGTGCCTGGAGTGTCGGGTCGAATCAGCCCCAGCATTTT. Drawing the rest from reference TRBV30 and TRBJ1-5, the complete variable domain is SQTIHQWPATLVQPVGSPLSLECTVEGTSNPNLYWYRQAAGRGLQLLFYSVGIGQISSEVPQNLSASRPQDRQFILSSKKLLLSDSGFYLCAWSVGSNQPQHFGDGTRLSIL.

The V call is TRBV16, the J call TRBJ1-1; 8 bases match TRBD1. Germline lookup yields CDR1 KGHSY and CDR2 FQNENV. J lost 7 bases, V lost 2 bases, and 9 bases had no gene match. CDR3 size: 15 residues. The DNA for the CDR3 is TGTGCCAGCAGCCAACGCGGACAGGGAAGCTTTGAAGCTTTCTTT. Translated: CASSQRGQGSFEAFF.

Notes on this clone: Other DNA sequences of this sample code for an identical CDR3. V usage is TRBV5-1 and J usage is TRBJ2-7; 12 positions match TRBD2. Germline loops: CDR1 SGHRS, CDR2 YFSETQ. The CDR3 sequence is 15 residues long. J gave up 4 bases and V 0 bases, and 2 bases lay outside the gene matches. In nucleotides, the CDR3 is TGCGCCAGCAGCTTGGGCGGACTAGCGGGGTACGAGCAGTACTTC. Translating gives CASSLGGLAGYEQYF.

This sequence joins TRBV20-1 and TRBJ1-4; D unclear. There are 11 residues in the CDR3. Germline V CDR1 and CDR2: DFQATT, SNEGSKA (reference sequence). Deletions cut 6 bases from V and 8 bases from J, with 10 bases between. CDR3 residues: CSAPLREKLFF. Here the CDR3 DNA reads TGCAGTGCCCCCCTGAGGGAAAAACTGTTTTTT.

This chain joins TRBV5-6 and TRBJ1-1; TRBD1 aligns across 7 bases. After removal of 0 bases from V and 3 bases from J, the junction contained 2 bases not matched to a gene. The CDR3 sequence is 14 residues long. The germline CDR1 and CDR2 sequences are SGHDT and YYEEEE. The CDR3 DNA follows: TGTGCCAGCAGCTTGGGACAGGGATACACTGAAGCTTTCTTT. It specifies CASSLGQGYTEAFF.